This entry lists 27 T cell receptor beta chains sequenced from one sample in a study of spatial heterogeneity in lung cancer. Time point meaning: blood at routine non-recurrence follow-up after resection. Unsorted tumor, nontumor lung tissue or cryopreserved PBMC supplied the whole RNA. From the 5' RACE reads, TCRdb called clonotypes with MiXCR, one entry per CDR3 protein. The table shows about 52,000 distinct CDR3 sequences, with under 8% occurring only once. Sequenced material: PBMCs, taken at follow-up. The receptors originated from a female donor with early-stage non-small cell lung cancer.

The gene calls are TRBV10-3 and TRBJ1-5, with TRBD1 matching 11 bases. The J segment lost 6 bases and the V segment lost 4 bases, leaving 2 bases of the junction unmatched. Germline values: CDR1 ENHRY, CDR2 SYGVKD. The CDR3 runs to 14 residues. The CDR3: CAISGTGGGQPQHF. For the CDR3, the DNA is TGTGCCATCAGTGGGACAGGGGGCGGTCAGCCCCAGCATTTT.

This clonotype was seen many times. The chain combines TRBV19 with TRBJ2-4, with a weak D call TRBD1 (6 bases). Germline values: CDR1 LNHDA, CDR2 SQIVND (reference sequence). The CDR3 consists of 13 residues. V was trimmed by 10 bases and J by 1 base, leaving 11 bases between them. Here the CDR3 DNA reads TGTGCCACCCAGGGGAAGGCCAAAAACATTCAGTACTTC. Translated, it gives CATQGKAKNIQYF.

This clonotype was observed a few times. The gene calls are TRBV2 and TRBJ1-5, with TRBD1 identical over 7 bases. The V gene's germline CDR1 is SNHLY and CDR2 FYNNEI. V dropped 6 bases and J dropped 5; count of bases not matched to a gene: 7. This CDR3 has 14 amino acids. The CDR3 reads CASRGQRMDQPQHF. The DNA for the CDR3 is TGTGCCAGCAGGGGACAGAGAATGGATCAGCCCCAGCATTTT.

This clonotype was seen only a few times. V gene TRBV5-4 combines with J gene TRBJ2-7; 7 positions agree with TRBD1. The germline V gene has CDR1 SGHNT and CDR2 YYREEE (reference sequence). V lost 4 bases to trimming and J lost 6 bases; unmatched junction nucleotides: 7. The CDR3 has 13 amino acids. CDR3 residues: CASSTDRVREQYF. Written as DNA, the CDR3 is TGTGCCAGCAGCACAGACAGGGTACGCGAGCAGTACTTC.

The chain recombines TRBV3-1 with TRBJ1-6; tentative D call: TRBD1 (5 bases). Germline V gives CDR1 LGHDT, CDR2 YNNKEL (reference sequence). Trimming left V 6 bases short and J 10 bases short, with 10 bases between. The CDR3 is 12 residues long. CDR3 in DNA: TGTGCCAGCAGTCTCACAGGATCACCCCTCCACTTT. It codes for CASSLTGSPLHF.

This clonotype was seen a handful of times. The chain couples TRBV10-1 to TRBJ1-5, with D hard to call. Trimming shortened V by 1 base and J by 6 bases, and 7 bases separated the two germline ends. Germline V gives CDR1 WNHNN, CDR2 SYGVQD (reference sequence). The CDR3 totals 13 residues. DNA of the CDR3: TGCGCCAGCAGTGAGTATGGGGTTCAGCCCCAGCATTTT. It codes for CASSEYGVQPQHF.

This clonotype was found many times. V and J are TRBV5-1 and TRBJ1-1; D gene uncertain. Germline V gene lookup returns CDR1 SGHRS and CDR2 YFSETQ. Trimming removed 2 bases at V and 1 base at J, with 9 bases between. The CDR3 has 14 residues. This chain's CDR3 is CASSLRHPNTEAFF. As DNA, the CDR3 is TGCGCCAGCAGCTTACGACACCCGAACACTGAAGCTTTCTTT.

This chain connects TRBV5-1 to TRBJ1-4; D not resolved. The germline V gene encodes CDR1 SGHRS and CDR2 YFSETQ. V lost 4 bases to trimming and J lost 0 bases, with 13 bases between them. The CDR3 has 16 residues. The CDR3 sequence: CASSPSGSATNEKLFF. In DNA form, the CDR3 reads TGCGCCAGCAGCCCCTCCGGCAGCGCAACTAATGAAAAACTGTTTTTT.

V is TRBV7-3 and J is TRBJ1-6, with TRBD1 matching 8 bases. The length of the CDR3 is 14 residues. V shed 5 bases and J 10 bases; nucleotides not matched to a gene: 7. The germline CDR1 and CDR2 sequences are SGHTA and FQGTGA. CDR3 nucleotides: TGTGCCAGCAGCACCGGACAGGGAGGGTCACCCCTCCACTTT. This sequence encodes CASSTGQGGSPLHF.

This clonotype occurred many times. The V and J genes are TRBV19 and TRBJ2-3; maybe TRBD2 (5 bases). V was trimmed by 4 bases and J by 2 bases, leaving 10 bases between them. In germline, CDR1 is LNHDA, CDR2 SQIVND (reference sequence). This CDR3 has 14 residues. The CDR3 DNA follows: TGTGCCAGTAGTACAAAGGGAGACACAGATACGCAGTATTTT. Its translation is CASSTKGDTDTQYF.

This clonotype was counted many times. The J gene is TRBJ2-5, the V gene TRBV6-5, with TRBD2 matching 7 bases. This CDR3 is built from 14 residues. V trimming: 6 bases; J trimming: 1 base; junction bases outside the gene matches: 5. CDR1 and CDR2 (germline): MNHEY, SVGAGI. CDR3 nucleotides: TGTGCCAGCAGCGAGCGGGACTCCCAAGAGACCCAGTACTTC. Amino acids: CASSERDSQETQYF.

This clonotype turned up a few times. The chain recombines TRBV15 with TRBJ2-5; 8 positions match TRBD2. The V gene end was trimmed by 5 bases and the J gene end by 7 bases; junction bases not matched to a gene: 9. The germline V gene has CDR1 LNHNV and CDR2 YYDKDF (reference sequence). The CDR3 is 14 residues long. CDR3 residues: CATSGPGLEGTQYF. DNA for the CDR3: TGTGCCACCAGCGGACCGGGACTAGAGGGGACCCAGTACTTC.

The table lists this clonotype with many counts. The CDR3 does not end in the conserved phenylalanine or tryptophan, so this is likely a read error. The limits of the CDR3 on the DNA are not certain, so only TCRdb's listed CDR3 is given. The chain couples TRBV7-2 to TRBJ2-3; TRBD2, as called in the table, went unchecked against the DNA. Inclusive of both ends, the CDR3 amounts to 12 amino acids. Germline V gene sequence: CDR1 SGHTA, CDR2 FQGNSA. This CDR3 is CASSAASGGPSL.

In its sample, this clonotype was seen many times. In DNA, the CDR3 is TGCAGCGCCCAGGGGCTAGGAGCTTTCTTT. Protein product: CSAQGLGAFF. This rearrangement joins TRBV29-1 to TRBJ1-1; D possibly corresponds to TRBD1 (6 bases). This CDR3 comprises 10 residues. Between the trimmed V and J ends, which lost 7 bases and 10 bases, there was a span of 13 bases. Germline V gene data show CDR1 as SQVTM and CDR2 as ANQGSEA.

This clonotype was recorded at least ten times. The chain links TRBV5-1 to TRBJ2-5; 11 bases map to TRBD2. Germline CDR1 is SGHRS and CDR2 is YFSETQ. V trimming: 4 bases; J trimming: 3 bases; junction bases outside the gene matches: 17. CDR3 length equals 19 residues. The CDR3 sequence is CASSTSTITSGGFKETQYF. In DNA form, the CDR3 reads TGCGCCAGCAGCACATCGACCATAACTAGCGGGGGTTTCAAAGAGACCCAGTACTTC.

In its sample, this clonotype was seen many times. V is TRBV12-3 or TRBV12-4 and J is TRBJ1-2; the D is unclear. Trimming shortened V by 3 bases and J by 3 bases, and 8 bases separated the two germline ends. CDR3 length equals 13 residues. Here the CDR3 reads CASSFASHYGYTF. CDR3 coding DNA: TGTGCCAGCAGTTTTGCTAGCCACTATGGCTACACCTTC.

The V gene is TRBV3-1, the J gene TRBJ2-3, with D possibly being TRBD2 (5 bases). There are 13 residues in the CDR3. Trimming stripped 3 bases from V and 2 bases from J, with 6 bases between. Germline V gene sequence: CDR1 LGHDT, CDR2 YNNKEL (reference sequence). The CDR3 region is CASSHLATDTQYF. The CDR3 DNA reads as TGTGCCAGCAGCCATCTAGCCACAGATACGCAGTATTTT.

The chain links TRBV10-3 to TRBJ2-1, with 9 bases fitting TRBD1. CDR1 and CDR2 (germline): ENHRY, SYGVKD. This CDR3 has 14 residues. V lost 5 bases and J lost 5; bases outside the gene matches: 4. CDR3 sequence: CAISMGQGNNEQFF. The CDR3 DNA is TGTGCCATCAGTATGGGACAGGGTAACAATGAGCAGTTCTTC.

The chain couples TRBV5-1 to TRBJ2-3; D gene ambiguous. Trimming removed 6 bases from V and 2 bases from J, with 4 bases in between. Germline V gene lookup returns CDR1 SGHRS and CDR2 YFSETQ. The CDR3 loop spans 11 amino acids. This CDR3 is CASNSTDTQYF. The CDR3 coding sequence is TGCGCCAGCAATTCCACAGATACGCAGTATTTT.

In its sample, this clonotype was seen a few times. V usage is TRBV4-1 and J usage is TRBJ1-4; D might be TRBD1 (5 bases). The CDR3 has 14 amino acids. Germline-derived CDR1 and CDR2 are MGHRA and YSYEKL. V lost 4 bases and J 7 bases, leaving 13 bases between the germline ends. DNA for the CDR3: TGCGCCAGCAGCCCAGGGATCTTCCGTGAAAAACTGTTTTTT. Protein product: CASSPGIFREKLFF.

This clonotype appeared a few times. V is TRBV5-1 and J is TRBJ1-1; D remains unclear. Germline V CDR1 and CDR2: SGHRS, YFSETQ. V was cut by 0 bases and J by 3 bases, with 9 bases left in between. The CDR3 covers 14 residues. CDR3 nucleotide sequence: TGCGCCAGCAGCTTGGACCCTGGGGACACTGAAGCTTTCTTT. Amino acid sequence: CASSLDPGDTEAFF.

This clonotype was seen a handful of times. The CDR3 coding sequence is TGCGCCAGCAGCTTGGGCGGGACCCGCACAGATACGCAGTATTTT. Translation: CASSLGGTRTDTQYF. V gene TRBV5-1 combines with J gene TRBJ2-3; TRBD2 is a possible D gene (6 bases). CDR3 length equals 15 residues. CDR1 and CDR2 (germline): SGHRS, YFSETQ. Trimming stripped 0 bases from V and 1 base from J, with 9 bases between. The full variable domain, completed using reference TRBV5-1 and TRBJ2-3, is KAGVTQTPRYLIKTRGQQVTLSCSPISGHRSVSWYQQTPGQGLQFLFEYFSETQRNKGNFPGRFSGRQFSNSRSEMNVSTLELGDSALYLCASSLGGTRTDTQYFGPGTRLTVL.

The rearrangement joins TRBV6-1 to TRBJ1-2; possible D gene TRBD1, 5 bases. The CDR3 spans 14 residues. The V end was cut by 6 bases, the J end by 4 bases, with 15 bases between. The germline V gene encodes CDR1 MNHNS and CDR2 SASEGT. CDR3 sequence (DNA): TGTGCCAGCAGCTACCAGGGTTCTGGCTATGGCTACACCTTC. Its translation is CASSYQGSGYGYTF.

This clonotype was seen at least ten times. This sequence joins TRBV7-9 and TRBJ1-5; D is unresolved. V was cut by 2 bases and J by 3 bases, with 5 bases left in between. Germline CDR1 is SEHNR and CDR2 is FQNEAQ (reference sequence). The CDR3 is 13 residues long. CDR3 DNA sequence: TGTGCCAGCAGCTTAAACAACAATCAGCCCCAGCATTTT. This translates into CASSLNNNQPQHF.

The rearrangement joins TRBV5-1 to TRBJ1-4; possibly TRBD1 for D (6 bases). The CDR3 spans 16 residues. From germline, CDR1 is SGHRS and CDR2 YFSETQ. Trimming cost V 4 bases and J 7 bases, with 20 bases left between them. CDR3 region: CASSPVGGLFGEKLFF. CDR3 nucleotide sequence: TGCGCCAGCAGCCCAGTAGGGGGGCTGTTTGGTGAAAAACTGTTTTTT.

This clonotype has ten or more counts. This chain joins TRBV28 and TRBJ2-6; 12 bases align to TRBD1. The CDR3 contains 19 residues. Germline CDR1 is MDHEN and CDR2 is SYDVKM. Trimming removed 3 bases from V and 0 bases from J; junction bases left unmatched: 6. This CDR3 is CASSLSGTGGFSGANVLTF. CDR3 nucleotides: TGTGCCAGCAGTTTGTCGGGGACAGGGGGCTTCTCTGGGGCCAACGTCCTGACTTTC.

This clonotype came up many times. The J gene is TRBJ2-6, the V gene TRBV27; D is ambiguous. CDR1 is MNHEY, CDR2 SMNVEV, per germline (reference sequence). V was trimmed by 5 bases and J by 1 base, leaving 9 bases between them. This CDR3 has 15 amino acids. The CDR3 reads CASSPLRSGANVLTF. CDR3 nucleotides: TGTGCCAGCAGTCCCTTGAGATCTGGGGCCAACGTCCTGACTTTC.